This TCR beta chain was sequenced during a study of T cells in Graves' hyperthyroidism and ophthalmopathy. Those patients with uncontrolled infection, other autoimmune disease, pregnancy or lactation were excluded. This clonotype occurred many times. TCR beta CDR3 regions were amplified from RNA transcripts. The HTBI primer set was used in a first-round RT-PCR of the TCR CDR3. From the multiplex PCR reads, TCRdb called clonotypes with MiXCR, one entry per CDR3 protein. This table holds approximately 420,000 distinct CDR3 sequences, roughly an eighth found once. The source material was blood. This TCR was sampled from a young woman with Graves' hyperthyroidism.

CDR3 sequence (DNA): TGCAGTGCTAGAGAAGGGGTGAATCAGCCCCAGCATTTT. Translation: CSAREGVNQPQHF. V usage is TRBV20-1 and J usage is TRBJ1-5; D is possibly TRBD1 (5 bases). The ends were cut back, 0 bases at V and 4 bases at J, with 7 bases in the middle. Germline values: CDR1 DFQATT, CDR2 SNEGSKA (reference sequence). The CDR3 sequence is 13 residues long.